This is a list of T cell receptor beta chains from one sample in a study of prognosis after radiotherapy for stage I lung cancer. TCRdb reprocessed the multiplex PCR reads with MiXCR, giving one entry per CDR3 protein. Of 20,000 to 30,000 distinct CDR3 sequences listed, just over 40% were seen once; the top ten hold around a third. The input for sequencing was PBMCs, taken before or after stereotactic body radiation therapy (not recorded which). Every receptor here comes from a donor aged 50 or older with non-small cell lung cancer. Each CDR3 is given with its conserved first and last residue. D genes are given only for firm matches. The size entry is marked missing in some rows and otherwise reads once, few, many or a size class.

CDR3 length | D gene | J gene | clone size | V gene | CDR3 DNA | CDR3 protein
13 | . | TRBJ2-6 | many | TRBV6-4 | TGTGCCAGTAGAAACTCTGGGGCCAACGTCCTGACTTTC | CASRNSGANVLTF
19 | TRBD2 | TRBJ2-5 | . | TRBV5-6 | TGTGCCAGCAGCTTGGCTGGGGGGAGGGCCCGGATACAGCAAGAGACCCAGTACTTC | CASSLAGGRARIQQETQYF
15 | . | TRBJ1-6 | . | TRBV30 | TGTGCCTGGAAGGTTGGGACGGCCTATAATTCACCCCTCCACTTT | CAWKVGTAYNSPLHF
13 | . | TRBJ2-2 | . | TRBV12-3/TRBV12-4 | TGTGCCGGCAGCCCCGTACAGACCGGGGAGCTGTTTTTC | CAGSPVQTGELFF
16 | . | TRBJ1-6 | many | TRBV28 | TGTGCCAGCAGTAAGGGCAGCAGCTCCTATAATTCACCCCTCCACTTT | CASSKGSSSYNSPLHF
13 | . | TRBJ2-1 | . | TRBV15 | TGTGCCACCAGCAGATATGGCTCCGGTGAGCAGTTCTTC | CATSRYGSGEQFF
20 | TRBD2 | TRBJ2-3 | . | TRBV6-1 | TGTGCCAGCAGTGCCTGCTTCGGGGGGGCTCTAGCGGGGGCAGGAGGTACGCAGTATTTT | CASSACFGGALAGAGGTQYF
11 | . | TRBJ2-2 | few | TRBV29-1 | TGCAGCGGACTAGTAACCGGGGAGCTGTTTTTT | CSGLVTGELFF
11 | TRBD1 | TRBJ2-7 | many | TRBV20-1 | TGCAAGAGGACAGGGTCCTACGAGCAGTACTTC | CKRTGSYEQYF
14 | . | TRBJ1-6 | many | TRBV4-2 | TGTGCCAGCAACCAGGCGACGAACGAGGGGTCCCTCCACTTT | CASNQATNEGSLHF
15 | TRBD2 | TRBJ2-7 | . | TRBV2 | TGTGCCAGCAGGTCTTTGACTAGCGGGATATACGAGCAGTACTTC | CASRSLTSGIYEQYF
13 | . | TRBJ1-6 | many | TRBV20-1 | TGCAGTGCTAGAGGAGCCCAAGGGGTCACCCTCCACTTT | CSARGAQGVTLHF
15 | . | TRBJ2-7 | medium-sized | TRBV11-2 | TGTGCCAGCAGGAAAATTGGGACTCTGACCTACGAGCAGTACTTC | CASRKIGTLTYEQYF
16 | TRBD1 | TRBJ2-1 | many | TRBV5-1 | TGCGCCAGCAGCTTGGCAGCAGGGGGATCCTACAATGAGCAGTTCTTC | CASSLAAGGSYNEQFF
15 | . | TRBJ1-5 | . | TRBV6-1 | TGTGCCAGCATCCAAGGTCCGGGGGGCAATCATCCCCAGCATTTT | CASIQGPGGNHPQHF
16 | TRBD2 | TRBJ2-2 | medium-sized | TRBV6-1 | TGTGCCAGCAGTAGGGATCTAGCGGGAGTGTCCGGGGAGCTGTTTTTT | CASSRDLAGVSGELFF
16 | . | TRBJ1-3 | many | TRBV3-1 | TGTGCCAGCAGCCAAGGCGGTAGCGTCTCTGGAAACACCATATATTTT | CASSQGGSVSGNTIYF
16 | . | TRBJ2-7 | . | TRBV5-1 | TGCGCCAGCAGCCTGACTGGACAGTACCTCATGGGGGGGCAGTACTTC | CASSLTGQYLMGGQYF
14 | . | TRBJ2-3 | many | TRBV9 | TGTGCCAGCCAGGGGGGAGGGCCCACAGATACGCAGTATTTT | CASQGGGPTDTQYF
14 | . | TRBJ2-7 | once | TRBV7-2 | TGTGTCAGCAGCCTGGGGGACGTATTCTACGAGCAGTACTTC | CVSSLGDVFYEQYF
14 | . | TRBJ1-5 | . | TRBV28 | TGTGCCAGCAGCTTATACTTGAGCAATCAGCCCCAGCATTTT | CASSLYLSNQPQHF
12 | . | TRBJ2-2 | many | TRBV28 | TGTGCCAGCACGTACAGAACCGGGGAGCTGTTTTTT | CASTYRTGELFF
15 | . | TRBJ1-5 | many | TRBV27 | TGTGCCAGCAGTTTACCCTCCGACAGCAATCAGCCCCAGCATTTT | CASSLPSDSNQPQHF
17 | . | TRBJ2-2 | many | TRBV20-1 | TGCAGTGCTCCGCAACCCCCTACGACAAGGAACACCGGGGAGCTGTTTTTT | CSAPQPPTTRNTGELFF
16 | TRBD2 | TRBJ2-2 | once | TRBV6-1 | TGTGCCACCTCGGACAGACTAGCGGGAGAGACCGGGGAGCTGTTTTTT | CATSDRLAGETGELFF
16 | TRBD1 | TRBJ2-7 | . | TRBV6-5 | TGTGCCAGCAGTTACTCGGGGACAGGGACGTTATGCGAGCAGTACTTC | CASSYSGTGTLCEQYF
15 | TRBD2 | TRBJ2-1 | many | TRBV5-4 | TGTGCCAGCAACCTAGCGGGAGGGGTATACAATGAGCAGTTCTTC | CASNLAGGVYNEQFF
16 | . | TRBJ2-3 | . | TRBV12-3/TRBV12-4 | TGTGCCAGCAGCGCCCCAATCCATGGATACACAGATACACAGTATTTT | CASSAPIHGYTDTQYF
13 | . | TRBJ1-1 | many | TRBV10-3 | TGTGCCATCAGATGGACCTTGAACACTGAAGCTTTCTTT | CAIRWTLNTEAFF
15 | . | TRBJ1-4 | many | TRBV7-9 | TGTGCCAGCAGCATCGGCGGGCAGCTGGGTGAAAAACTGTTTTTT | CASSIGGQLGEKLFF
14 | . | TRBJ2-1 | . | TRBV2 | TGTGCCAGCAGTGTAGCGGCAAGCTACAATGAGCAGTTCTTC | CASSVAASYNEQFF
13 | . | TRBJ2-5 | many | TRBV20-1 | TGCAGTGCTAGAGATCAAGGGTTTGGGACCCAGTACTTC | CSARDQGFGTQYF
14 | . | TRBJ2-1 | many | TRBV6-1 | TGTGCCAGCACACTCCGGGCCAACGGGAATGAGCAGTTCTTC | CASTLRANGNEQFF
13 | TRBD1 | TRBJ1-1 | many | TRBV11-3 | TGTGCCAGCAGCCGACAGGGGGACACTGAAGCTTTCTTT | CASSRQGDTEAFF
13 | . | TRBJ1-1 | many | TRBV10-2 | TGCGCCAGCAGTGACGGGGTGCGGACTGAAGCTTTCTTT | CASSDGVRTEAFF
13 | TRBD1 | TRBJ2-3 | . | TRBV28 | TGTGCCAGCTGGGACAGTACTGTCGATACGCAGTATTTT | CASWDSTVDTQYF
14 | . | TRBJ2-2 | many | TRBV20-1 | TGCAGTGCTAGACCAGGCGTATTCACCGGGGAGCTGTTTTTT | CSARPGVFTGELFF
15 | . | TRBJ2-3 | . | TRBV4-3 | TGCGCCAGCAGCCAAGAAGGTGTTGGCACAGATACGCAGTATTTT | CASSQEGVGTDTQYF
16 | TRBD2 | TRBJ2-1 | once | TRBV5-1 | TGCGCCAGCAGCTTGGGGACTAGCGGAGAGTACAATGAGCAGTTCTTC | CASSLGTSGEYNEQFF
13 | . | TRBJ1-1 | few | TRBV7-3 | TGTGCCAGCAGCAAAGGGATGAACACTGAAGCTTCCTTT | CASSKGMNTEASF
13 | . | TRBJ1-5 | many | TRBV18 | TGTGCCAGCTCACCACAGGGGAAGGAACCCCAGCATTTT | CASSPQGKEPQHF
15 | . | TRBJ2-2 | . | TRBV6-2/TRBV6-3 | TGTGCCAGCAGTCCGGGTACGGCGAACACCGGGGAGCTGTCTTTT | CASSPGTANTGELSF
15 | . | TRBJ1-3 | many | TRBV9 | TGTGCCAGCAGCCCCTATCAGGACAGCCGAAACACCATATATTTT | CASSPYQDSRNTIYF
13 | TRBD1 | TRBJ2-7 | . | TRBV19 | TGTGCCAGTGGGACAGGGTCTACCTACGAGCAGTACTTC | CASGTGSTYEQYF
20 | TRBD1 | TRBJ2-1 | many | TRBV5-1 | TGCGCCAGCAGCTTGGCCGGGGGACAGGGCTGGGGGGGGGCCTACAATGAGCAGTTCTTC | CASSLAGGQGWGGAYNEQFF
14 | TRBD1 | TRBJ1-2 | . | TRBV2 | TGTGCCAGCAGTGTACAGGGGGCTAACTATGGCTACACCTTC | CASSVQGANYGYTF
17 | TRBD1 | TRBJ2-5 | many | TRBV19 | TGTGCCAGTAGTATATTATCCGGGACAGGGGGCCAAGAGACCCAGTACTTC | CASSILSGTGGQETQYF
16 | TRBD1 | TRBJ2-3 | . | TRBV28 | TGTGCCAGCAGTCTCCTGACAGGGGGCTCCGCAGATACGCAGTATTTT | CASSLLTGGSADTQYF
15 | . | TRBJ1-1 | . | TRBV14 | TGTGCCAGCAGCCAGTACCTGGAGGTCTACACTGAAGCTTTCTTT | CASSQYLEVYTEAFF
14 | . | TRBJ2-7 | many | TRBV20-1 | TGCAGTGCTAGGGACCTAGGGGCCACCTACGAGCAGTACTTC | CSARDLGATYEQYF
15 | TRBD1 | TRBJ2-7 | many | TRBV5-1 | TGCGCCAGCAGCCCGACAGGGACCGTAACCTACGAGCAGTACTTC | CASSPTGTVTYEQYF
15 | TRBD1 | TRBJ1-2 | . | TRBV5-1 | TGCGCCAGCAGCTTGTACGGACAGGGAGTCTATGGCTACACCTTC | CASSLYGQGVYGYTF
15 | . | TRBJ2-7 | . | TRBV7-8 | TGTGCCAGCAGCGTGACTACTTCCTCCTCCTACGAGCAGTACTTC | CASSVTTSSSYEQYF
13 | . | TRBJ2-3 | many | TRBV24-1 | TGTGCCACCAGTGATTTGCAACCCGGGACCGTGTATTTT | CATSDLQPGTVYF
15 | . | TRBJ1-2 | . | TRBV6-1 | TGTGTCAGCAGCCCGGGACGGGGAAGTAACTATGGCTACACCTTC | CVSSPGRGSNYGYTF